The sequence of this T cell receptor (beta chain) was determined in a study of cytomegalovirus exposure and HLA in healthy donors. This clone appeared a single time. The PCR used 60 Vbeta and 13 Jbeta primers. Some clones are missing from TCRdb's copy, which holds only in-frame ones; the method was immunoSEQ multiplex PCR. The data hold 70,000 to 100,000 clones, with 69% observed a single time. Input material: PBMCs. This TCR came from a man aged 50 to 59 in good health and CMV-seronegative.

The CDR3 nucleotides read TGTGCCACCAGCAGAGTCATCGAGAGTGAAGCTTTCTTT. Amino acid sequence: CATSRVIESEAFF. The chain recombines TRBV15 with TRBJ1-1; D call uncertain. The V gene's germline CDR1 is LNHNV and CDR2 YYDKDF (reference sequence). The CDR3 is 13 amino acids. The V end lost 1 base, the J end lost 7 bases, and 10 bases lay between the germline ends.